One TCR beta chain is described in this entry. The data are from a study of blood T cell repertoires in COVID-19. Study summary: In each case, the material was cDNA or gDNA derived from T cells, B-cell-depleted T cells, or PBMCs.

Participants were aged roughly 18 to 90 years from about 25 US areas. Recovered status in Cohort 3 required two negative PCRs, clearance, or symptom resolution. Assay: immunoSEQ multiplex PCR; the TCRdb copy retains only in-frame clones and omits some. The sample contains hundreds of thousands of clones, roughly 86% of which appear only once. The origin of this receptor is a woman under 40 who had recovered from COVID-19. The specimen sequenced was PBMCs or T cells enriched from blood (not recorded which).

CDR3 sequence reads: CASSPTQTSGGKNIQYF. The CDR3 nucleotides read TGTGCCAGCAGTCCAACCCAGACTAGCGGGGGAAAAAACATTCAGTACTTC. The chain carries TRBV2 and TRBJ2-4, with 12 bases lining up with TRBD2. Per germline, CDR1 SNHLY and CDR2 FYNNEI. Trimming took 5 bases from V and 4 from J; bases not matched to a gene: 9. This CDR3 spans 17 amino acids. The variable domain in full, completed from reference TRBV2 and TRBJ2-4, reads EPEVTQTPSHQVTQMGQEVILRCVPISNHLYFYWYRQILGQKVEFLVSFYNNEISEKSEIFDDQFSVERPDGSNFTLKIRSTKLEDSAMYFCASSPTQTSGGKNIQYFGAGTRLSVL.